This is a list of T cell receptor beta chains from one sample in a study of blood T cell repertoires in COVID-19. TCRdb keeps only in-frame clones here, not all; method: immunoSEQ multiplex PCR. There are 80,000 to 100,000 clones in the sample; around three quarters occur only once, and approximately 10% lies in the top ten. The sequencing input was peripheral blood. All receptors come from a woman aged 70 to 79 with acute or convalescent COVID-19. Both conserved end residues are part of each CDR3. Fields, in order: CDR3 protein, V gene.

CAWSEGGTYEQYF,TRBV30
CASSQEWQVADTQYF,TRBV3-1/TRBV3-2
CASSFSDSAFF,TRBV12-3/TRBV12-4
CASSLRQGSSYEQYF,TRBV27
CASSLVSGNTEAFF,TRBV5-1
CASSLTGGHNEQFF,TRBV27
CACPRVDSYNEQFF,TRBV30
CASSYGGRASEQFF,TRBV6-6
CASSPGQGGLAGGPGSYNEQFF,TRBV11-2
CASSQLGQGVAEQYF,TRBV3-1/TRBV3-2
CASSLTSGNTIYF,TRBV7-2
CSVEPQGAFEAFF,TRBV29-1
CAASYKPKDEKLFF,TRBV30
CASSINYNEQFF,TRBV19
CASSPQRGQETQYF,TRBV18
CASSLINRNTGELFF,TRBV5-6
CASSLSQGGGKLFF,TRBV28
CASSHPGQGRILNTEAFF,TRBV14
CASSPGREETQYF,TRBV28
CASSPTGGSYEQYF,TRBV7-2
CATMGFAGTSYEQYF,TRBV6-5
CASSIGGTSVDEQFF,TRBV19
CASSPLSGVSDTQYF,TRBV18
CASSNPGLPNEKLFF,TRBV28
CASSQTQGRSPLHF,TRBV7-2
CASSVGQSYNSPLHF,TRBV2
CASSPSQGAGNQPQHF,TRBV28
CASSLATGGPDTGELFF,TRBV11-3
CASSQQGRGRGGTDTQYF,TRBV14
CASSVGAGGVYEQYF,TRBV9
CASSQDGGALEPQHF,TRBV4-3
CASRGVDYGYTF,TRBV6-5
CASTWTGGSSYNEQFF,TRBV7-8
CASSAPGGGGRTTEAFF,TRBV9
CASSGSQIMPPGGIYGYTF,TRBV28
CASSLGTGGVLRNQPQHF,TRBV28
CASSLLENQPQHF,TRBV28
CASSLLRGETQYF,TRBV7-3
CASSVPGLFYEQYF,TRBV5-6
CASSLTGLNNQPQHF,TRBV19
CASSDQPGGEQFF,TRBV6-4
CAGTSGGYEQYF,TRBV30
CASSVTGGGETQYF,TRBV7-3
CASSQDITVSAYTF,TRBV3-1/TRBV3-2
CASSVRDRPYEQYF,TRBV7-8
CASSPGPGLSQYF,TRBV18
CASSEGQGTEAFF,TRBV2
CAGDRDNSPLHF,TRBV30
CASSLGGSLYNEQFF,TRBV5-4
CASSLASTGGDEQYF,TRBV5-1
CATSPRLAGGRGEQFF,TRBV15
CASGGATTNEKLFF,TRBV6-5
CASSNGQGSTDTQYF,TRBV6-5
CASSYTGDYGYTF,TRBV6-5
CASSEAGTGWGYTF,TRBV2
CASRDNSGNTIYF,TRBV12-3/TRBV12-4
CAISVQGGDQPQHF,TRBV10-3
CASSLLGAGGSQTDTQYF,TRBV5-1
CASSLDWQSSYNEQFF,TRBV4-2
CASSVGGGDTEAFF,TRBV9